A selection of T cell receptor beta chains follows, all from one sample in a study of PD-1 blockade in classical Hodgkin lymphoma. Measured with immunoSEQ multiplex PCR; TCRdb has only the in-frame clones, and not every one. The sample records about 31,000 clones, 65% to 85% being singletons. The specimen was peripheral blood mononuclear cells (PBMCs), collected before the fourth cycle of nivolumab. These receptor sequences come from a human donor with classical Hodgkin lymphoma. The CDR3 runs from the conserved cysteine through the conserved F or W. The D gene is left open where the match is weak. Size values are once, few and many counts, or a class for expanded clones, and some rows have none.

d_gene	v_gene	abundance	j_gene	CDR3aa
-	TRBV5-1	-	TRBJ1-1	CASSSRVLNTEAFF
-	TRBV11-1	-	TRBJ2-3	CASSLRRTASTDTQYF
-	TRBV16	-	TRBJ2-1	CASSHEGAGASGEQFF
-	TRBV7-9	-	TRBJ2-1	CASSQDPGGTTYNEQFF
TRBD1	TRBV4-1	-	TRBJ1-5	CASTPGGVTGGYQPQHF
-	TRBV11-2	-	TRBJ2-3	CASSLRGGTDTQYF
-	TRBV13	-	TRBJ1-1	CASSFVQTEAFF
-	TRBV11-2	-	TRBJ2-1	CASSLQGRGNEQFF
-	TRBV10-3	few	TRBJ1-6	CAISESTGNNSPLHF
-	TRBV19	medium-sized	TRBJ1-2	CASSIGGQPYGYTF
TRBD2	TRBV5-4	few	TRBJ2-1	CASSLSAGGTEQFF
-	TRBV13	-	TRBJ1-2	CASSLGQANYGYTF
-	TRBV25-1	-	TRBJ2-7	CASSDPREYEQYF
-	TRBV4-3	-	TRBJ1-5	CASSPEWYQPQHF
TRBD1	TRBV2	once	TRBJ1-2	CASSDPRQGDYGYTF
TRBD1	TRBV5-4	-	TRBJ2-1	CAGADRGRYNEQFF
-	TRBV2	-	TRBJ1-1	CASRSPWNTEAFF
TRBD2	TRBV7-2	-	TRBJ2-3	CASSLGLADTDTQYF
TRBD1	TRBV9	-	TRBJ1-6	CASSPDRDNSPLHF
-	TRBV4-3	medium-sized	TRBJ1-1	CASVGSTEAFF
TRBD1	TRBV6-5	-	TRBJ1-6	CASSWTGESPLHF
TRBD1	TRBV6-1	-	TRBJ1-1	CASSARTGTRNTEAFF
-	TRBV13	medium-sized	TRBJ2-1	CASSLGRPGYNEQFF
-	TRBV28	-	TRBJ1-3	CASSIGGLGNTIYF
-	TRBV5-1	-	TRBJ2-2	CASSLDREFRSTGELFF
-	TRBV9	-	TRBJ2-7	CASSREGGYEQYF
-	TRBV12-5	-	TRBJ1-3	CASGLRAVGSGNTIYF
TRBD1	TRBV18	-	TRBJ1-4	CASSQSGQFNEKLFF
-	TRBV28	-	TRBJ1-4	CASSSLYEKLFF
-	TRBV28	few	TRBJ2-7	CASSVSGSNEQYF
-	TRBV29-1	-	TRBJ1-1	CSVATGGDTEAFF
-	TRBV4-1	-	TRBJ1-2	CASSQVMPQYGYTF
-	TRBV27	once	TRBJ1-1	CASSLIGNTEAFF
TRBD1	TRBV19	-	TRBJ1-1	CASRTGQWNTEAFF
TRBD2	TRBV28	once	TRBJ2-3	CASRRGSSDTQYF
TRBD1	TRBV7-2	-	TRBJ1-2	CASSTYRDRVVVDGYTF
-	TRBV7-9	-	TRBJ1-4	CASSSLLPGPHEKLFF
-	TRBV5-6	-	TRBJ1-1	CASSPRLRRYTEAFF
TRBD2	TRBV5-1	-	TRBJ2-1	CASSLGASGRTNEQFF
-	TRBV7-9	-	TRBJ2-3	CASSLEGLEAQYF
-	TRBV29-1	-	TRBJ1-4	CSAQRGRGEKLFF
TRBD2	TRBV29-1	once	TRBJ2-3	CSALSGGALTDTQYF
TRBD2	TRBV19	-	TRBJ2-6	CASTLGLAGPAGANVLTF
-	TRBV7-9	-	TRBJ1-3	CASSAPPDGGNTIYF
TRBD2	TRBV13	-	TRBJ2-2	CASKGGLANTGELFF
TRBD1	TRBV27	-	TRBJ2-4	CASSLSGTGGNIQYF
TRBD1	TRBV4-1	-	TRBJ1-1	CASSQDRTGAREAFF
TRBD2	TRBV28	-	TRBJ2-3	CASSSSSGRVGMRDTQYF
-	TRBV29-1	-	TRBJ2-5	CSAVTLYQETQYF
-	TRBV19	-	TRBJ1-5	CAAREGGARQPQHF
TRBD1	TRBV7-2	-	TRBJ1-5	CASSLAGGSNQPQHF
-	TRBV7-6	-	TRBJ1-2	CASSLEGYGYTF
TRBD1	TRBV5-1	few	TRBJ1-1	CASIGTVNTEAFF
TRBD1	TRBV18	few	TRBJ1-5	CASSPGQNNQPQHF
TRBD2	TRBV6-5	-	TRBJ2-5	CASSYDPAGVRETQYF
-	TRBV30	few	TRBJ1-1	CAWSPEGLNTEAFF
TRBD1	TRBV10-3	few	TRBJ1-2	CAISGTRDSGYTF
TRBD1	TRBV7-9	-	TRBJ1-2	CASSPQSGGQGMRGYTF
-	TRBV5-1	few	TRBJ2-2	CASSLVNTGELFF